This T cell receptor (beta chain) was captured by sequencing in a study of T cells in Graves' hyperthyroidism and ophthalmopathy. In the study overall: Peripheral blood specimens were obtained at initial diagnosis, prior to any treatment.

This CDR3 contains 18 residues. Germline-derived CDR1 and CDR2 are SGHRS and YFSETQ. V was shortened by 1 base and J by 2 bases, with 20 bases between the two germline ends. Template material for amplifying TCR beta CDR3 regions consisted of RNA transcripts. The TCR CDR3 first-round RT-PCR relied on the HTBI primer set. TCRdb itself ran the multiplex PCR reads through MiXCR, one entry per CDR3 protein. The data hold hundreds of thousands of distinct CDR3 sequences, with under 15% observed a single time. Uncontrolled infection, other autoimmune disease, pregnancy or lactation disqualified patients from enrolment. Study-level points and caveats: The majority of expanded thyroid clonotypes above 0.001 also appeared in blood.

This clonotype was seen ten or more times. Its cognate antigen is unknown. Sequencing input: blood. This clonotype was sampled from a man aged 18 to 35 with Graves' ophthalmopathy. The V and J genes are TRBV5-1 and TRBJ2-3, with a weak D call TRBD2 (5 bases). CDR3 residues: CASSLQFGVYTITDTQYF. CDR3 nucleotides: TGCGCCAGCAGCTTGCAATTCGGGGTTTATACCATCACAGATACGCAGTATTTT.